This is a list of T cell receptor beta chains from one sample in a study of cytomegalovirus exposure and HLA in healthy donors. Repertoires were generated with immunoSEQ multiplex PCR, while TCRdb's copy carries only in-frame clones and drops some. This table has about 150,000 clones, approximately 80% appearing once. What was sequenced was PBMCs. The receptors stem from a woman in her thirties or forties in good health and CMV-seronegative. CDR3s include the opening cysteine and the closing phenylalanine or tryptophan. D genes are given only for firm matches. For some rows the clone size is stated as once, few or many, or as a class when expanded; others skip it.

>TRBV10-1|-|-|TRBJ2-2
TGCGCCAGCAGTCCCAGGGGAAACACCGGGGAGCTGTTTTTT
CASSPRGNTGELFF
>TRBV25-1|TRBD1|once|TRBJ2-7
TGTGCCAGCTGGGGACAGGGGGTAACCTACGAGCAGTACTTC
CASWGQGVTYEQYF
>TRBV6-5|TRBD1|few|TRBJ1-1
TGTGCCTCCCGACAGGGTAGTACTGAAGCTTTCTTT
CASRQGSTEAFF
>TRBV27|TRBD1|-|TRBJ2-5
TGTGCCAGCAGTTTACACGGACAGGGGGAGACCCAGTACTTC
CASSLHGQGETQYF
>TRBV5-1|TRBD2|-|TRBJ2-2
TGCGCCAGCAGCCTTTCGGGAGGGGTAGCGGGCGACACCGGGGAGCTGTTTTTT
CASSLSGGVAGDTGELFF
>TRBV29-1|-|-|TRBJ2-6
TGCAGCGCCCGGGGGGGGGCCAACGTCCTGACTTTC
CSARGGANVLTF
>TRBV5-1|TRBD1|-|TRBJ2-1
TGCGCCAGCAGCTTGGGGCCGGGACAGGAGAACAATGAGCAGTTCTTC
CASSLGPGQENNEQFF
>TRBV2|TRBD1|-|TRBJ1-3
TGTGCCAGCCTCAGGGGGATCGCTGGAAACACCATATATTTT
CASLRGIAGNTIYF
>TRBV28|-|-|TRBJ1-2
TGTGCCAGCAACGCGGGCAGGCGCGTCTATGGCTACACCTTC
CASNAGRRVYGYTF
>TRBV18|TRBD2|-|TRBJ2-1
TGTGCCAGCTCACCACCAGCTAGCGGGGGGGCAGATGAGCAGTTCTTC
CASSPPASGGADEQFF
>TRBV2|-|-|TRBJ2-3
TGTGCCAGCAGTGGCGGGACCTCCACAGGTGATACGCAGTATTTT
CASSGGTSTGDTQYF
>TRBV5-1|TRBD1|-|TRBJ2-7
TGCGCCAGCAGCTTGGCCGGGTTTGGGGACAGGGGGAACGAGCAGTACTTC
CASSLAGFGDRGNEQYF
>TRBV5-1|TRBD1|-|TRBJ2-7
TGCGCCAGCAGCGAGGGGTCGACAGGGGCCCCTTTCGAGCAGTACTTC
CASSEGSTGAPFEQYF
>TRBV5-6|-|-|TRBJ1-2
TGTGCCAGCAGCTTGGGGCGGGAAACAGGAGGCTACACCTTC
CASSLGRETGGYTF
>TRBV19|TRBD1|-|TRBJ2-7
TGTGCCAGCGCATCCGGGACAGGGCGATACGAGCAGTACTTC
CASASGTGRYEQYF
>TRBV12-5|-|-|TRBJ1-1
TGTGCTAGTGGTTTGGCCCGGACACGCGCTTTCTTT
CASGLARTRAFF
>TRBV5-1|TRBD2|-|TRBJ2-1
TGCGCCAGCAGGGGAATTCCGGGACTAAGCTACAATGAGCAGTTCTTC
CASRGIPGLSYNEQFF
>TRBV23-1|TRBD2|-|TRBJ2-1
TGCGCCAGCAGTCGTTCTAGCGGGGTAGGGAAGCAGTTCTTC
CASSRSSGVGKQFF
>TRBV29-1|TRBD1|once|TRBJ1-1
TGCAGCGTTCGGACAGGGAAGAACACTGAAGCTTTCTTT
CSVRTGKNTEAFF
>TRBV11-3|TRBD1|few|TRBJ1-2
TGTGCCAGCAGCCGACAGGGGGTGAAGGTGGATGGCTACACCTTC
CASSRQGVKVDGYTF
>TRBV19|-|-|TRBJ2-2
TGTGCCAGTAGTATCGGTGACATCAACACCGGGGAGCTGTTTTTT
CASSIGDINTGELFF